A selection of T cell receptor beta chains follows, all from one sample in a study of T-cell reconstitution after alpha-beta-depleted transplantation in children. TCRdb processed the PCR reads anew with MiXCR; each CDR3 protein has one entry. The sample lists 440,000 or so distinct CDR3 sequences; about a tenth were seen once. This material consisted of PBMCs from the stem cell graft donor, taken from the stem cell graft. These receptor sequences come from a human donor who donated a stem cell graft to a child with acute myeloid leukemia. CDR3s include the opening cysteine and the closing phenylalanine or tryptophan. The D gene is left open where the match is weak. Only part of the rows carry a size: once, few, many, or a class if the clone is expanded.

d_call	clone_size	v_call	j_call	cdr3_nt	cdr3_aa
TRBD1	.	TRBV20-1	TRBJ2-3	TGCAGTGCCCGGGACAGGGCGGTCACGGTGGGTACGCAGTATTTT	CSARDRAVTVGTQYF
.	few	TRBV12-3/TRBV12-4	TRBJ1-6	TGTGCCAGCAGTTCGCTCGGGGTAGTAGATTCACCCCTCCACTTT	CASSSLGVVDSPLHF
.	.	TRBV5-5	TRBJ2-1	TGTGCCAGCAGCTTGGGGTCTGGGCCTAACAATGAGCAGTTCTTC	CASSLGSGPNNEQFF
TRBD2	many	TRBV20-1	TRBJ2-5	TGCAGTGCTAGAGCCCTCGAGCGGGAGGGGGAGACCCAGTACTTC	CSARALEREGETQYF
.	.	TRBV2	TRBJ2-3	TGTGCCAGCAGCGCCCTACGCTTCTCCACAGATACGCAGTATTTT	CASSALRFSTDTQYF
.	few	TRBV4-1	TRBJ1-4	TGCGCCAGCAGCCAAAATCCGGGACGTGGTGAAAAACTGTTTTTT	CASSQNPGRGEKLFF
.	.	TRBV7-2	TRBJ2-5	TGTGCCAGCAGCTTACATGCTCCGGGCCAAGGGGAGACCCAGTACTTC	CASSLHAPGQGETQYF
.	few	TRBV24-1	TRBJ2-2	TGTGCCACCAGTGAGGGAGACCCAGTCCGCGGGGAGCTGTTTTTT	CATSEGDPVRGELFF
.	many	TRBV29-1	TRBJ2-1	TGCAGCGCGGGGCTCTACTCTGAGCAGTTCTTC	CSAGLYSEQFF
TRBD1	.	TRBV4-3	TRBJ1-2	TGCGCCAGCAGCCGACGGACAGGGGACCTGGGGGGCTACACCTTC	CASSRRTGDLGGYTF
.	many	TRBV20-1	TRBJ2-1	TGCAGTGCTAGAGACCCCCTTGCGGGGTTGGAGCAGTTCTTC	CSARDPLAGLEQFF
TRBD1	few	TRBV3-1	TRBJ2-5	TGTGCCAGCAGCCGAGGACAGGTGGCGAAGTTTGGAGAGACCCAGTACTTC	CASSRGQVAKFGETQYF
TRBD1	few	TRBV4-1	TRBJ2-5	TGCGCCAGCAGCGGACAGGGTCCCGCAGAGACCCAGTACTTC	CASSGQGPAETQYF
TRBD1	.	TRBV5-1	TRBJ2-2	TGCGCCAGCAGCCCGATGGGCAGAGGGACAGGGCGGACCGGGGAGCTGTTTTTT	CASSPMGRGTGRTGELFF
TRBD2	many	TRBV6-2/TRBV6-3	TRBJ2-5	TGTGCCAGCAGTTACTCGCGGGAGGCCCAAGAGACCCAGTACTTC	CASSYSREAQETQYF
TRBD2	many	TRBV12-3/TRBV12-4	TRBJ2-5	TGTGCCAGCAGTTCCGGGACTAGCAACCAAGAGACCCAGTACTTC	CASSSGTSNQETQYF
.	.	TRBV20-1	TRBJ2-3	TGCAGTGCCCGAAGCCGCGGGGTGGCAGATACGCAGTATTTT	CSARSRGVADTQYF
.	.	TRBV7-3	TRBJ1-5	TGTGCCAGCAGCTTAACGAGATTAAAGGACAGTCTCTCGAATCAGCCCCAGCATTTT	CASSLTRLKDSLSNQPQHF